This TCR beta chain was recorded in a study of vaccination and CD4 T cells after COVID-19. Study summary: As control conditions, cultures were given either a CEFX pool serving as positive control, an HIV-1 Nef pool, or no peptide at all.

Treatment denoted: approximately 10-day PBMC culture with coronavirus spike peptide pools or control peptides (ViraFEST assay). Once obtained from cultured CD4+ T cells, the DNA was sequenced using the Oncomine TCR Beta short-read assay. It was from cultured CD4+ T cells that genomic DNA was extracted. TCRdb recomputed calls from the PCR reads with MiXCR, one row per CDR3 protein. The sample has about 15,000 distinct CDR3 sequences; roughly two fifths are singletons. CDR1 and CDR2 from the germline V gene are SGHNT and YYREEE (reference sequence). The CDR3 has 12 amino acids. V shed 2 bases and J shed 0 bases, with 1 base lying between them. This clonotype occurred a few times. Its antigen remains unidentified.

V gene TRBV5-4 combines with J gene TRBJ2-3; no clear D gene. The material sequenced was CD4+ T cells from blood, cultured in vitro. The receptor's source is a human donor who had recovered from COVID-19. CDR3 DNA: TGTGCCAGCAGCTTAAGCACAGATACGCAGTATTTT. Translated: CASSLSTDTQYF.